The 14 T cell receptor beta chains below all came from one sample that was sequenced in a study of identical twins. TCRdb independently ran MiXCR on the 5' RACE reads; one entry per CDR3 protein. This sample has about 890,000 distinct CDR3 sequences, with about 12% found just once. Separately, the same data were catalogued under a study of yellow fever vaccine responses in identical twins.

What was sequenced was PBMCs. Receptors were obtained from a woman younger than 35 in good health.

This clonotype was observed a handful of times. The chain employs TRBV27 and TRBJ2-1; TRBD1 matches 8 bases. Germline values: CDR1 MNHEY, CDR2 SMNVEV (reference sequence). The CDR3 spans 12 residues. The junction had 5 bases not matched to a gene; V was cut back by 4 bases and J by 12 bases. CDR3 DNA: TGTGCCAGCAGTTCCCCCGGACAGGGGCAGTTCTTC. Translated, it gives CASSSPGQGQFF.

The table lists this clonotype with a few counts. This chain connects TRBV28 to TRBJ1-2; the D gene is possibly TRBD1 (6 bases). The V end lost 3 bases, the J end lost 4 bases, and 9 bases lay between the germline ends. Germline CDR1 MDHEN, CDR2 SYDVKM. The CDR3 has 13 amino acids. CDR3: CASSFGQLYGYTF. CDR3 coding DNA: TGTGCCAGCAGTTTCGGACAGCTCTATGGCTACACCTTC.

This clonotype was counted a single time. A much larger clone lies a single base off, so this may be a read error. The chain is built from TRBV2 and TRBJ2-7, with 8 bases that match TRBD2. This CDR3 region has 17 residues. The V segment lost 5 bases and the J segment 4 bases; nucleotides outside the gene matches: 16. Germline lookup yields CDR1 SNHLY and CDR2 FYNNEI. CDR3 bases: TGTGCCAGCAGTCTCTGGGAAGCGGGAGAGCATTGGTACGAGCAGTACTTC. It encodes CASSLWEAGEHWYEQYF. Drawing the rest from reference TRBV2 and TRBJ2-7, the complete variable domain is EPEVTQTPSHQVTQMGQEVILRCVPISNHLYFYWYRQILGQKVEFLVSFYNNEISEKSEIFDDQFSVERPDGSNFTLKIRSTKLEDSAMYFCASSLWEAGEHWYEQYFGPGTRLTVT.

The V gene is TRBV29-1, the J gene TRBJ1-2; perhaps TRBD1 as D (5 bases). The V and J ends lost 4 bases and 2 bases respectively, with 17 bases between them. In germline, CDR1 is SQVTM, CDR2 ANQGSEA. The CDR3 is 15 amino acids. As DNA, the CDR3 is TGCAGCGTTGTCCCCGACAGAGGACTAAACTATGGCTACACCTTC. Protein sequence: CSVVPDRGLNYGYTF.

This clonotype was detected only a few times. The chain employs TRBV3-1 and TRBJ2-7; perhaps TRBD1 as D (6 bases). CDR3 length: 19 residues. Looked up from germline, CDR1 is LGHDT and CDR2 is YNNKEL (reference sequence). The V end lost 0 bases, the J end lost 4 bases, and 25 bases lay between the germline ends. In DNA form, the CDR3 reads TGTGCCAGCAGCCAAGATGAAATGGGGGCAGGAAAATCCACGTACGAGCAGTACTTC. Translating it yields CASSQDEMGAGKSTYEQYF.

For this clonotype: A much larger clone lies a single base off, so this may be a read error. The V call is TRBV11-2, the J call TRBJ1-1; 9 nucleotides match TRBD1. Per germline, CDR1 SGHAT and CDR2 FQNNGV. V was clipped by 5 bases and J by 4 bases; unmatched bases: 2. The CDR3 contains 13 residues. The CDR3: CASSADRGTEAFF. CDR3 DNA: TGTGCCAGCAGCGCGGACAGGGGCACTGAAGCTTTCTTT.

The chain joins TRBV6-6 to TRBJ2-5, with D perhaps TRBD1 or TRBD2 (5 bases each). Germline lookup yields CDR1 MNHNY and CDR2 SVGAGI (reference sequence). CDR3 length equals 12 residues. V lost 11 bases and J 5 bases, leaving 15 bases between the germline ends. CDR3 DNA: TGTGCCGCACCGCCATGGGGGGAGACCCAGTACTTC. This codes for CAAPPWGETQYF.

This clonotype was recorded a few times. The chain is built from TRBV5-1 and TRBJ2-7; 14 bases line up with TRBD2. CDR1 and CDR2 (germline): SGHRS, YFSETQ. Losses at the gene ends were 6 bases for V and 7 bases for J; bases not matched to a gene: 9. The CDR3 consists of 15 residues. The CDR3 spells CASNRGLAGEGEQYF. The CDR3 DNA is TGCGCCAGCAACAGGGGACTAGCGGGAGAGGGGGAGCAGTACTTC.

The chain is built from TRBV12-3 or TRBV12-4 and TRBJ1-4; D perhaps matches TRBD1 (6 bases). The CDR3 is 17 residues long. Trimming left V 2 bases short and J 4 bases short, with 17 bases between. As DNA, the CDR3 is TGTGCCAGCAGTTTAAAATTGGGGGCAGGGTTTAATGAAAAACTGTTTTTT. Amino acid sequence: CASSLKLGAGFNEKLFF.

CDR3 coding DNA: TGCGCCAGCAGCCTTCTAGCGGGGGATTACGAGCAGTACGTC. It translates to CASSLLAGDYEQYV. The chain couples TRBV4-1 to TRBJ2-7; 10 nucleotides agree with TRBD2. This CDR3 region has 14 residues. V shed 4 bases and J 4 bases; nucleotides not matched to a gene: 4. CDR1 is MGHRA and CDR2 is YSYEKL in the germline V gene.

There are a few counts of this clonotype. This sequence joins TRBV6-5 and TRBJ2-6; 9 nucleotides line up with TRBD1. The CDR3 runs to 14 residues. Germline V gene lookup returns CDR1 MNHEY and CDR2 SVGAGI. V gave up 0 bases and J gave up 10 bases; unmatched junction bases: 1. The CDR3, as DNA: TGTGCCAGCAGTTACTCGGGGACAGGGAACGTCCTGACTTTC. This encodes CASSYSGTGNVLTF.

This clonotype was detected ten times or more. V is TRBV29-1 and J is TRBJ2-1, with 10 bases aligning to TRBD2. The V segment lost 4 bases and the J segment 9 bases; nucleotides outside the gene matches: 3. CDR3 length equals 12 residues. Germline CDR1 is SQVTM and CDR2 is ANQGSEA. CDR3 residues: CSVVAGGREQFF. The CDR3 region has the DNA TGCAGCGTTGTAGCGGGGGGCCGTGAGCAGTTCTTC.

This clonotype was seen more than once but under ten times. V and J are TRBV3-1 and TRBJ1-6; 8 nucleotides align to TRBD1. Germline V CDR1 and CDR2: LGHDT, YNNKEL (reference sequence). The V segment lost 2 bases and the J segment 10 bases; nucleotides outside the gene matches: 10. The CDR3 has 16 amino acids. The CDR3 reads CASSQRYTGGDSPLHF. DNA for the CDR3: TGTGCCAGCAGCCAAAGGTACACAGGGGGTGACTCACCCCTCCACTTT.

This clonotype was counted a few times. The rearrangement links TRBV20-1 to TRBJ2-1, with TRBD1 matching over 12 bases. V gave up 6 bases and J gave up 8 bases; unmatched junction bases: 5. This CDR3 contains 13 residues. CDR1 DFQATT and CDR2 SNEGSKA come from the germline V gene (reference sequence). For the CDR3, the DNA is TGCAGTGCGTCCGGGACAGGGGGCCATGAGCAGTTCTTC. Translating it yields CSASGTGGHEQFF.